This TCR beta chain was observed in a study of cytomegalovirus exposure and HLA in healthy donors. Background on the study: Early released data had tens of millions of unique TCRs, all coming from HLA-typed donors. Notes on the study in general: Links to common viral pathogens appeared, in a later analysis, for several of the most significant clusters. 87-base-pair reads could not separate some V segments, including TRBV6-2 and TRBV6-3. The availability of immune exposure information extended only to CMV serostatus.

With respect to this clone: The antigen is unknown.

Primers: 60 Vbeta forward and 13 Jbeta reverse. TCRdb keeps only in-frame clones here, not all; method: immunoSEQ multiplex PCR. The sample has 100,000 to 120,000 clones, around 75% seen once. The CDR3 contains 14 residues. V was clipped by 5 bases and J by 4 bases; unmatched bases: 6. Germline CDR1 and CDR2: MNHEY and SVGAGI. This rearrangement joins TRBV6-5 to TRBJ1-1; 8 nucleotides align to TRBD1. This receptor was taken from a man between 25 and 39 years old in good health and CMV-seronegative. Material for sequencing was PBMCs. The CDR3 region has the DNA TGTGCCAGCAGTAGTTCAGGGGGCGTCACTGAAGCTTTCTTT. Translating it yields CASSSSGGVTEAFF.